The 5 T cell receptor beta chains given below trace back to one sample, sequenced in a study of T cells after yellow fever vaccination. MiXCR, applied by TCRdb to the 5' RACE reads, yields one record per CDR3 protein. The sample has some 420,000 distinct CDR3 sequences, around a sixth seen once. The sequences come from PBMCs, collected before the yellow fever booster vaccination. These receptors came from a man aged 18 to 29 who received the YFV17D yellow fever vaccine.

The chain recombines TRBV5-1 with TRBJ2-3; possibly TRBD2 for D (5 bases). Per germline, CDR1 SGHRS and CDR2 YFSETQ. The CDR3 extends over 13 amino acids. The V end was cut by 0 bases, the J end by 7 bases, with 9 bases between. The CDR3 bases are TGCGCCAGCAGCTTGGATGGGAGCAATACGCAGTATTTT. Translation: CASSLDGSNTQYF.

V gene TRBV7-9 combines with J gene TRBJ2-3, with 7 positions matching TRBD2. The CDR3 consists of 13 residues. After removal of 11 bases from V and 3 bases from J, the junction contained 8 bases not matched to a gene. Germline V gives CDR1 SEHNR, CDR2 FQNEAQ (reference sequence). CDR3 nucleotide sequence: TGTGCCGGATCGGGGGGAGAGACAGATACGCAGTATTTT. It is translated as CAGSGGETDTQYF.

This chain connects TRBV5-1 to TRBJ1-1; maybe TRBD1 (5 bases). The CDR3 extends over 14 amino acids. V lost 3 bases, J lost 0 bases, and 9 bases lay in between. CDR1 and CDR2 (germline): SGHRS, YFSETQ. CDR3 residues: CASSSMGLNTEAFF. The CDR3 DNA reads TGCGCCAGCAGCTCGATGGGACTGAACACTGAAGCTTTCTTT.

In its sample, this clonotype was seen a few times. The V gene is TRBV12-3 or TRBV12-4, the J gene TRBJ1-6; no firm D call. This CDR3 region has 15 residues. The V and J ends lost 7 bases and 0 bases respectively, with 10 bases between them. The CDR3 reads CASTLLGSYNSPLHF. The CDR3 DNA is TGTGCCAGCACCCTTTTGGGCTCCTATAATTCACCCCTCCACTTT.

The chain combines TRBV20-1 with TRBJ2-5, with a weak D call TRBD2 (5 bases). The V gene's germline CDR1 is DFQATT and CDR2 SNEGSKA (reference sequence). This CDR3 spans 14 amino acids. V was cut by 0 bases and J by 5 bases, with 13 bases left in between. The DNA for the CDR3 is TGCAGTGCTAGAGATTTGGGAGAATGGGAGACCCAGTACTTC. It translates to CSARDLGEWETQYF.